This is a list of T cell receptor beta chains from one sample in a study of cytomegalovirus exposure and HLA in healthy donors. The assay was immunoSEQ multiplex PCR, and TCRdb's table has in-frame clones only and misses some. This sample has 160,000 or so clones, with about three quarters found just once. The specimen sequenced was PBMCs. Every receptor here comes from a middle-aged woman in good health and CMV-seropositive. Both conserved end residues are part of each CDR3. D genes are given only for firm matches. Size is omitted from some rows. Given values are once, few, many or a class for expanded clones.

clone_size: -
cdr3_length: 15
v_call: TRBV4-1
d_call: TRBD2
j_call: TRBJ2-1
cdr3_aa: CASSQLRGGLSEQFF
cdr3_nt: TGCGCCAGCAGCCAATTGCGGGGGGGCTTAAGTGAGCAGTTCTTC

clone_size: -
cdr3_length: 12
v_call: TRBV19
d_call: -
j_call: TRBJ1-1
cdr3_aa: CASSIKGTEAFF
cdr3_nt: TGTGCCAGTAGTATAAAGGGGACTGAAGCTTTCTTT

clone_size: -
cdr3_length: 13
v_call: TRBV5-1
d_call: -
j_call: TRBJ2-1
cdr3_aa: CASSPSLRNEQFF
cdr3_nt: TGCGCCAGCAGCCCGTCACTGCGCAATGAGCAGTTCTTC

clone_size: -
cdr3_length: 17
v_call: TRBV5-1
d_call: -
j_call: TRBJ1-2
cdr3_aa: CASSLETGLTPNYGYTF
cdr3_nt: TGCGCCAGCAGCTTGGAGACAGGTTTGACACCCAACTATGGCTACACCTTC

clone_size: -
cdr3_length: 14
v_call: TRBV7-9
d_call: -
j_call: TRBJ1-6
cdr3_aa: CASSSRNLNSPLHF
cdr3_nt: TGTGCCAGCAGCTCGAGGAACCTTAATTCACCCCTCCACTTT

clone_size: -
cdr3_length: 15
v_call: TRBV10-3
d_call: TRBD1
j_call: TRBJ2-1
cdr3_aa: CAISESTTGGGEQFF
cdr3_nt: TGTGCCATCAGTGAGTCAACAACAGGGGGCGGTGAGCAGTTCTTC

clone_size: once
cdr3_length: 14
v_call: TRBV6-4
d_call: -
j_call: TRBJ1-6
cdr3_aa: CASSSWGGNSPLHF
cdr3_nt: TGTGCCAGCAGTTCGTGGGGGGGGAATTCACCCCTCCACTTT

clone_size: -
cdr3_length: 14
v_call: TRBV5-1
d_call: -
j_call: TRBJ2-7
cdr3_aa: CASSLAWTDYEQYF
cdr3_nt: TGCGCCAGCAGCTTGGCCTGGACAGATTACGAGCAGTACTTC

clone_size: -
cdr3_length: 15
v_call: TRBV11-2
d_call: -
j_call: TRBJ1-4
cdr3_aa: CASSRAGGTNEKLFF
cdr3_nt: TGTGCCAGCAGCCGCGCGGGGGGAACTAATGAAAAACTGTTTTTT

clone_size: once
cdr3_length: 14
v_call: TRBV27
d_call: -
j_call: TRBJ1-3
cdr3_aa: CASSLTASGNTIYF
cdr3_nt: TGTGCCAGCAGTTTAACAGCCTCGGGAAACACCATATATTTT

clone_size: -
cdr3_length: 13
v_call: TRBV12-1
d_call: -
j_call: TRBJ2-7
cdr3_aa: CASPWGGPYEQYF
cdr3_nt: TGTGCCAGCCCCTGGGGGGGACCCTACGAGCAGTACTTC

clone_size: -
cdr3_length: 15
v_call: TRBV5-1
d_call: -
j_call: TRBJ2-1
cdr3_aa: CASGGGGLPYNEQFF
cdr3_nt: TGCGCCAGCGGGGGAGGAGGGCTTCCCTACAATGAGCAGTTCTTC

clone_size: few
cdr3_length: 15
v_call: TRBV4-1
d_call: -
j_call: TRBJ1-2
cdr3_aa: CASSQDPRGAGGYTF
cdr3_nt: TGCGCCAGCAGCCAAGATCCACGGGGGGCTGGGGGCTACACCTTC

clone_size: -
cdr3_length: 13
v_call: TRBV5-6
d_call: TRBD2
j_call: TRBJ2-1
cdr3_aa: CASSLDPSGVEFF
cdr3_nt: TGTGCCAGCAGCCTAGACCCTAGCGGGGTTGAGTTCTTC

clone_size: -
cdr3_length: 16
v_call: TRBV7-2
d_call: TRBD1
j_call: TRBJ1-3
cdr3_aa: CASSARQGNTGNTIYF
cdr3_nt: TGTGCCAGCAGCGCCCGACAGGGGAATACTGGAAACACCATATATTTT

clone_size: once
cdr3_length: 13
v_call: TRBV29-1
d_call: TRBD2
j_call: TRBJ2-5
cdr3_aa: CSVGLAVQETQYF
cdr3_nt: TGCAGCGTCGGGCTAGCGGTACAAGAGACCCAGTACTTC

clone_size: few
cdr3_length: 14
v_call: TRBV10-1
d_call: -
j_call: TRBJ2-1
cdr3_aa: CASSRDFQKNEQFF
cdr3_nt: TGCGCCAGCAGCCGGGACTTTCAAAAGAATGAGCAGTTCTTC

clone_size: -
cdr3_length: 15
v_call: TRBV18
d_call: TRBD2
j_call: TRBJ2-3
cdr3_aa: CASSLSGGLTDTQYF
cdr3_nt: TGTGCCAGCTCACTCAGCGGGGGCTTGACAGATACGCAGTATTTT

clone_size: -
cdr3_length: 15
v_call: TRBV7-2
d_call: TRBD2
j_call: TRBJ2-2
cdr3_aa: CASSARGLNTGELFF
cdr3_nt: TGTGCCAGCAGCGCCCGGGGACTAAACACCGGGGAGCTGTTTTTT

clone_size: -
cdr3_length: 15
v_call: TRBV6-5
d_call: TRBD2
j_call: TRBJ2-2
cdr3_aa: CASTRGLAGTGELFF
cdr3_nt: TGTGCCAGCACCCGTGGGCTAGCGGGGACCGGGGAGCTGTTTTTT

clone_size: many
cdr3_length: 14
v_call: TRBV19
d_call: -
j_call: TRBJ1-1
cdr3_aa: CASSIAARGTEAFF
cdr3_nt: TGTGCCAGTAGTATAGCCGCCCGGGGCACTGAAGCTTTCTTT

clone_size: -
cdr3_length: 15
v_call: TRBV29-1
d_call: TRBD1
j_call: TRBJ2-3
cdr3_aa: CSGRGGQGATDTQYF
cdr3_nt: TGCAGCGGCCGGGGGGGACAGGGGGCCACAGATACGCAGTATTTT

clone_size: -
cdr3_length: 12
v_call: TRBV29-1
d_call: -
j_call: TRBJ2-7
cdr3_aa: CSVSDSSYEQYF
cdr3_nt: TGCAGCGTTTCGGACAGCTCCTACGAGCAGTACTTC

clone_size: once
cdr3_length: 13
v_call: TRBV7-9
d_call: TRBD2
j_call: TRBJ2-1
cdr3_aa: CASKLAGDYEQFF
cdr3_nt: TGTGCCAGCAAGCTAGCGGGGGACTATGAGCAGTTCTTC

clone_size: once
cdr3_length: 17
v_call: TRBV5-4
d_call: -
j_call: TRBJ1-1
cdr3_aa: CASSYDRTPRDYTEAFF
cdr3_nt: TGTGCCAGCAGCTACGACAGGACACCAAGGGATTACACTGAAGCTTTCTTT

clone_size: -
cdr3_length: 12
v_call: TRBV19
d_call: -
j_call: TRBJ2-3
cdr3_aa: CASSGIRDTQYF
cdr3_nt: TGTGCCAGTAGCGGGATTCGAGATACGCAGTATTTT

clone_size: -
cdr3_length: 14
v_call: TRBV4-1
d_call: -
j_call: TRBJ2-7
cdr3_aa: CASSPGELSYEQYF
cdr3_nt: TGCGCCAGCAGCCCGGGGGAACTATCCTACGAGCAGTACTTC